The subject of this entry is one T cell receptor beta chain. The table came from immunoSEQ multiplex PCR; TCRdb's copy has only in-frame clones and leaves some out. The data show approximately 300,000 clones, roughly 85% seen once. The data were obtained in a study of blood T cell repertoires in COVID-19. The sequence derives from a woman aged 30 to 39 who had been exposed to COVID-19. The sequencing sample was made of PBMCs or T cells enriched from blood (not recorded which).

The CDR3 loop is CASSPGVQPQHF. CDR3 nucleotide sequence: TGTGCCAGCAGTCCAGGGGTTCAGCCCCAGCATTTT. The chain carries TRBV7-8 and TRBJ1-5, with a weak D call TRBD1 (6 bases). The germline V gene encodes CDR1 SGHVS and CDR2 FQNEAQ. This CDR3 spans 12 amino acids. V was clipped by 6 bases and J by 6 bases, with 9 bases between them.